Below, one T cell receptor beta chain is given with its context. The data derive from a study of blood T cell repertoires in COVID-19. Turning to the study itself: Samples came from the United States, Italy and Spain, spanning acute and convalescent COVID-19. PBMCs, B-cell-depleted T cells, or T cells provided the cDNA or gDNA that made up the material.

The CDR3 spans 13 residues. V was trimmed by 6 bases and J by 5 bases, leaving 11 bases between them. Per germline, CDR1 MNHEY and CDR2 SVGAGI. Original handling: How many nucleated cells were present was estimated from reference gene primer amplification. Sequencing used immunoSEQ multiplex PCR; TCRdb keeps in-frame clones, though not all of them. The V and J calls and clone size come from that table; D and trimming were worked out from the DNA. The sample carries about 100,000 clones, around four fifths recorded once. The chain has TRBV6-5 and TRBJ2-1; the D gene is possibly TRBD2 (5 bases). Sample: peripheral blood. The receptor's source is a man between 65 and 85 years old with active or convalescent COVID-19. The CDR3 DNA follows: TGTGCCAGCAGCCCCGAGAGGGACAATGAGCAGTTCTTC. This gives the protein CASSPERDNEQFF.